This T cell receptor beta chain was recorded in a study of shared clonotypes between healthy human individuals (dated by TCRdb to the early 2020s). For the study in its entirety: The cohort included a few men and a couple of women between 18 and 49 years of age. Between about 0.8 and 9 billion PBMCs per donor were obtained by leukapheresis. Blood TCR repertoires of five healthy adults were deeply sequenced to estimate repertoire size and the extent of clonotype sharing between individuals. To increase sequencing depth and limit assay-specific biases, different laboratories used diverse techniques to prepare libraries and sequence TCR repertoires. For each donor, three plates each were used for CD4 naive and CD4 memory, two plates were used for CD8 naive, and one plate was used for CD8 memory. What the research found in general, with its limitations: Sharing across four donors was observed for about 5% of naive CD4, under 4% of naive CD8, 2% to 2.5% of memory CD4, and around 0.4% of memory CD8 clonotypes. Larger estimated clonotype richness was generally found for naive subsets than for memory subsets. Sampling was restricted to blood, and TCR repertoires in tissue are likely to differ from TCR repertoires in blood. Compared with non-shared clonotypes, clonotypes shared by all four sorted-subset donors had higher generation probabilities. Incomplete sequencing was indicated by rarefaction of sorted-subset datasets, despite the large sequencing depth. Pairwise subsampling indicated that sequencing depth was expected to affect the degree of clonotype sharing among donors. Because the study included only a small number of donors, the genetic and exposure-history diversity represented was limited.

The donors were healthy, HIV-negative adults with no recently reported acute infections or vaccinations. Only Caucasian adults living in Nashville, Tennessee, USA were represented among the donors. CD4+ T cells were enriched through magnetic negative selection, after which naive cells were positively selected on CD45RA and the remaining negative fraction served as the memory subset. After blood collection by leukapheresis, PBMCs were isolated using Ficoll-Histopaque density gradient centrifugation and then cryopreserved in the vapor phase of liquid nitrogen. Analytical flow cytometry was used to check the purity and quantity of each magnetically sorted T cell population. Each sorted fraction had its genomic DNA isolated and then quantified by UV absorbance on a Nanodrop 2000c. Using the deep immunoSEQ assay, TCR CDR3 regions were amplified from genomic DNA by multiplex PCR. Genomic DNA extracted from each cell subset was distributed evenly over all wells of several immunoSEQ 96-well plates, and each plate served as one replicate. For sorted subsets, 200 to 250 ng genomic DNA, equal to approximately 30,000 T cell genomes, was loaded into each replicate PCR. Purified libraries were quantified with a Qubit 3.0 fluorometer, sized on a Bioanalyzer 2100, and re-quantified with the KAPA Library Quantification kit. Each immunoSEQ 96-well plate was sequenced on its own single-read 150-cycle Illumina NextSeq 550 flow cell. Processing in the source paper ran as follows. Because the immunoSEQ output held only junctional sequences and lacked quality scores, the filtering could not match the filtering applied to full-length reads. Sequences were annotated with PyIR, a Python wrapper for IgBLAST v1.9, using IMGT germline references to assign V/J genes and CDR3. Any read was removed if the V/J assignment was weak (E-value above 1e-6), the CDR3 was missing, or the read contained stop codons, out-of-frame junctions, or ambiguous translated residues. V3J clonotypes were defined by identical inferred V gene, J gene, and CDR3 amino acid sequence. The percentage overlap between two repertoires was calculated by dividing the number of shared unique clonotypes by the size of the smaller repertoire. Repertoire richness was assessed with RTK rarefaction, the Chao1 estimator, and Recon v2.1 estimates of unobserved clonotypes. For all TCRbeta clonotypes obtained by the gDNA method from a handful of donors, generation probabilities were computed with OLGA. TCRdb re-hosts the immuneACCESS table, in-frame sequences only. Its copies lack some clones; in the studies checked, an unresolved V gene accounts for under half of them, and the cause for the rest is not known. D and trimming were read from the DNA, whereas the V and J calls and clone size are those reported in that table. Here the sample has 2 million to 2.5 million clones; 93% occur a single time. Of the sample, about 0.38% falls within the top ten clones.

Here V drops 7 bases and J drops 1 base, and the junction holds 17 bases not matched to any gene. CDR1 is given as MDHEN and CDR2 as SYDVKM, both from the germline V gene. The CDR3 runs 18 residues from the cysteine to the phenylalanine. Only CDR3 DNA remains: 54 bases, in frame from the first base. Regarding this clone: It has no known antigen specificity. Base qualities are not at hand, and no much larger clone is one base apart.

The sequence was collected from a young man in good health. Some clones in this sample may be carry-over from other donors' samples. The chain employs TRBV28 and TRBJ2-7; 9 central nucleotides agree with TRBD2. Sequenced: naive CD4+ T cells from PBMCs. The cell subset or site label here, explained by the study, means: CD45RA+ positively selected. The DNA sequence is as follows: TGTGCCAGCACCAGCAGATTTGGCGGGAGGGCCAGGTCCTACGAGCAGTACTTC. Its translation is CASTSRFGGRARSYEQYF.